This note documents a single T cell receptor beta chain sequence. The sample belongs to a study of blood T cell repertoires in COVID-19. Looking at the study overall: The study drew acute and convalescent COVID-19 samples from the United States, Italy and Spain. Sources were T cells, B-cell-depleted T cells, or PBMCs; the material itself was cDNA or gDNA.

Clones were read by immunoSEQ multiplex PCR, and TCRdb kept only the in-frame ones, dropping some. The sample gives roughly 250,000 clones, roughly four fifths of which show up once; less than 5.5% is in the top ten. The CDR3 totals 15 residues. The J segment lost 3 bases and the V segment lost 2 bases, leaving 4 bases of the junction unmatched. Germline V gene data show CDR1 as MDHEN and CDR2 as SYDVKM. Sequenced input: peripheral blood. This TCR was recovered from a man aged 50 to 59 with active or convalescent COVID-19. The J gene is TRBJ1-5, the V gene TRBV28; 7 positions agree with TRBD1. The CDR3 DNA follows: TGTGCCAGCAGTTTAGCAGGGGGTCCCAATCAGCCCCAGCATTTT. Encoded protein: CASSLAGGPNQPQHF.